The entry below describes one T cell receptor (beta chain). Random-hexamer reverse transcription was applied to about 0.5 to 1 ug RNA. TCRdb re-called the immunoSEQ multiplex PCR reads through MiXCR, storing one row per CDR3 protein. The sample holds about 190,000 distinct CDR3 sequences, about 94% seen once. This entry comes from a study of CD8 T cells in Susac syndrome. The germline CDR1 and CDR2 sequences are SGHVS and FQNEAQ. The CDR3 runs to 17 residues. V shed 3 bases and J 0 bases; nucleotides not matched to a gene: 4. The sequence was obtained from a human donor with Susac syndrome. The chain links TRBV7-8 to TRBJ2-7; 14 bases align to TRBD2. The specimen was CD4+ T cells from PBMCs. CDR3 residues: CASSLTSGGAASYEQYF. The CDR3 bases are TGTGCCAGCAGCTTGACTAGCGGGGGGGCCGCCTCCTACGAGCAGTACTTC. The full variable domain, its missing parts supplied by reference TRBV7-8 and TRBJ2-7, is GAGVSQSPRYKVAKRGQDVALRCDPISGHVSLFWYQQALGQGPEFLTYFQNEAQLDKSGLPSDRFFAERPEGSVSTLKIQRTQQEDSAVYLCASSLTSGGAASYEQYFGPGTRLTVT.